The rows below give T cell receptor beta chains drawn from one sample of a study of regulatory T cells in long-lasting Graves disease. From the multiplex PCR reads, TCRdb called clonotypes with MiXCR, one entry per CDR3 protein. The data contain roughly 420,000 distinct CDR3 sequences, about a sixth of them seen just once; the ten biggest clones take up about 10%. These data were also reused for a study on T cells in Graves' hyperthyroidism and ophthalmopathy.

The specimen was peripheral blood mononuclear cells (PBMCs), collected at new diagnosis, from a patient treated with antithyroid drugs. These receptors all stem from a woman in her 30s with Graves disease. Both conserved end residues are part of each CDR3. The D gene is left open where the match is weak. A clone size is listed for some rows: how often the clone was seen (once, few, many), or a class if it is expanded.

D,J,length,size,V,DNA,CDR3
NA,TRBJ2-1,16,many,TRBV7-9,TGTGCCAGCAGCCCCACCGGGACACCCTCCTACAATGAGCAGTTCTTC,CASSPTGTPSYNEQFF
TRBD1,TRBJ1-4,14,few,TRBV27,TGTGCCAGCAGTTTGTCAGGGGGTGGGGAAAAACTGTTTTTT,CASSLSGGGEKLFF
TRBD1,TRBJ1-6,16,NA,TRBV6-9,TGTGCCAGCAGTTCGACAGGGAGCTCCTATAATTCACCCCTCCACTTT,CASSSTGSSYNSPLHF
TRBD1,TRBJ1-4,15,few,TRBV5-4,TGTGCCAGCAGCCCGCGGACAGGGGGAGTTGAAAAACTGTTTTTT,CASSPRTGGVEKLFF
NA,TRBJ1-1,15,many,TRBV20-1,TGCAGTGCGAGGGTTCAGGGGCGCGAGAACACTGAAGCTTTCTTT,CSARVQGRENTEAFF
TRBD1,TRBJ2-1,15,NA,TRBV9,TGTGCCAGCAGCGTCCGACTGACAGGGGGCGATGAGCAGTTCTTC,CASSVRLTGGDEQFF
TRBD2,TRBJ2-2,16,many,TRBV27,TGTGCCAGCAGTTTACGTGCTAGCGGGAGGGTTGGGGAGCTGTTTTTT,CASSLRASGRVGELFF
NA,TRBJ2-5,15,NA,TRBV14,TGTGCCAGCAGCCCCCTACCTTCAGGGTGGGAGACCCAGTACTTC,CASSPLPSGWETQYF
NA,TRBJ2-1,13,few,TRBV20-1,TGCAGTGGCAGGGGAAGCTCCTACAATGAGCAGTTCTTC,CSGRGSSYNEQFF
NA,TRBJ1-1,13,NA,TRBV6-4,TGTGCCAGCAGGAAGGCAGGAAACACTGAAGCTTTCTTT,CASRKAGNTEAFF
TRBD1,TRBJ2-7,13,many,TRBV7-2,TGTGCCAGCAGCGGGACAGATCCCTACGAGCAGTACTTC,CASSGTDPYEQYF
NA,TRBJ1-1,16,many,TRBV7-3,TGTGCCAGCAGCACAAACGGGGGCGCGCCGGCCACTGAAGCTTTCTTT,CASSTNGGAPATEAFF
NA,TRBJ1-5,16,many,TRBV6-1,TGTGCCAGCAGTGAAAGAGGTTGGGGGAACAATCAGCCCCAGCATTTT,CASSERGWGNNQPQHF
TRBD2,TRBJ2-6,20,many,TRBV12-3/TRBV12-4,TGTGCCAGCAGTCGAAGTTGGGTAACTAGCGGGAGGGATGGGGCCAACGTCCTGACTTTC,CASSRSWVTSGRDGANVLTF
NA,TRBJ2-7,14,many,TRBV5-5,TGTGCCAGCAGCCCGTGGGGGGCCGCCTACGAGCAGTACTTC,CASSPWGAAYEQYF
TRBD1,TRBJ2-1,15,many,TRBV6-2/TRBV6-3,TGTGCCAGCAGTCCCCACGGGACAGGGAAGAATGAGCAGTTCTTC,CASSPHGTGKNEQFF
NA,TRBJ2-7,12,NA,TRBV4-1,TGCGCCAGCAGTTCAGGGCCCAACGAGCAGTACTTC,CASSSGPNEQYF
NA,TRBJ2-2,13,many,TRBV30,TGTGCCTGGTTGGAGGGCCGTGGCGGGGAGCTGTTTTTT,CAWLEGRGGELFF
NA,TRBJ2-5,16,few,TRBV3-1,TGTGCCAGCAGCCCTCCAAAGGGTTGGCGAGTTGAGACCCAGTACTTC,CASSPPKGWRVETQYF
NA,TRBJ1-5,15,many,TRBV7-9,TGTGCCAGCAGCTTAGGCAGGGGTAGCAATCAGCCCCAGCATTTT,CASSLGRGSNQPQHF
TRBD1,TRBJ2-2,14,few,TRBV29-1,TGCAGCGTCCAGGACAGGGCGAACACCGGGGAGCTGTTTTTT,CSVQDRANTGELFF
NA,TRBJ1-3,15,many,TRBV14,TGTGCCAGCAGGTTCACAGGAAGCTCTGGAAACACCATATATTTT,CASRFTGSSGNTIYF
NA,TRBJ2-5,15,NA,TRBV19,TGTGCCAGTAGTATAGTAACCGGATGGCAAGAGACCCAGTACTTC,CASSIVTGWQETQYF
TRBD2,TRBJ2-7,15,NA,TRBV28,TGTGCCAGCAGCATGACTAGCGGGAACTCCTACGAGCAGTACTTC,CASSMTSGNSYEQYF
NA,TRBJ1-4,12,NA,TRBV12-3/TRBV12-4,TGTGCCAGCAAGGAACCTAATGAAAAACTGTTTTTT,CASKEPNEKLFF
NA,TRBJ2-5,15,NA,TRBV29-1,TGCAGCGTTTCCCAGAAACCCCGGGGGCAAGAGACCCAGTACTTC,CSVSQKPRGQETQYF
NA,TRBJ2-5,14,NA,TRBV14,TGTGCCAGCAGCCCGCCGAATAAGGAGGAGACCCAGTACTTC,CASSPPNKEETQYF
NA,TRBJ2-7,14,many,TRBV5-5,TGTGCCAGCAGCTTGGAAGGGGGTCTTCAAGGGCAGTACTTC,CASSLEGGLQGQYF
NA,TRBJ1-1,16,NA,TRBV28,TGTGCCAGCAGTTTACACCAAGGGGTTACGGACACTGAAGCTTTCTTT,CASSLHQGVTDTEAFF
NA,TRBJ2-4,14,NA,TRBV12-3/TRBV12-4,TGTGCCAGCAGTTTGGGGCCCGCCGAAAACATTCAGTACTTC,CASSLGPAENIQYF
NA,TRBJ1-1,14,NA,TRBV2,TGTGCCAGCACCCGGGGAGGAGAGGGGACTGAAGCTTTCTTT,CASTRGGEGTEAFF
NA,TRBJ2-7,15,many,TRBV5-4,TGTGCCAGCAGTCTTTTTACGGGAGTTCCCTACGAGCAGTACTTC,CASSLFTGVPYEQYF
TRBD2,TRBJ2-1,14,few,TRBV20-1,TGCAGTGCTTTAGCGGGAGGATTCGCAAGTGAGCAGTTCTTC,CSALAGGFASEQFF
NA,TRBJ1-4,13,NA,TRBV19,TGTGCCAGTAGCGAAGCAACTAATGAAAAACTGTTTTTT,CASSEATNEKLFF
NA,TRBJ2-1,15,NA,TRBV2,TGTGCCAGCAGTGATAGGCGTTGGGGTCACAATGAGCAGTTCTTC,CASSDRRWGHNEQFF
NA,TRBJ1-5,16,many,TRBV28,TGTGCCAGCAGTAGGGAATCAGGGGCTAGCAATCAGCCCCAGCATTTT,CASSRESGASNQPQHF
TRBD2,TRBJ2-2,17,few,TRBV10-3,TGTGCCATTCTAGTTGGGACTAACCCTAAGAACACCGGGGAGCTGTTTTTT,CAILVGTNPKNTGELFF
NA,TRBJ1-2,13,NA,TRBV27,TGTGCCAGCCGCTTGGCTCGGAACTATGGCTACACCTTC,CASRLARNYGYTF
NA,TRBJ2-2,14,NA,TRBV5-5,TGTGCCAGCAGGCAGGGGCATGGCACCGGGGAGCTGTTTTTT,CASRQGHGTGELFF
TRBD2,TRBJ2-7,14,many,TRBV3-1,TGTGCCAGCAGCCAGACTAGCGGTCCCTACGAGCAGTACTTC,CASSQTSGPYEQYF
TRBD1,TRBJ1-1,13,NA,TRBV6-1,TGTGCCAGCAAAGATACAGGGGGCACTGAAGCTTTCTTT,CASKDTGGTEAFF
NA,TRBJ2-3,15,NA,TRBV4-1,TGCGCCAGCAGCCAAGGGTTCGGGTCCACAGATACGCAGTATTTT,CASSQGFGSTDTQYF
NA,TRBJ2-7,15,few,TRBV7-9,TGTGCCAGCAGCTTTACGGGTGGGAAAACGTACGAGCAGTACTTC,CASSFTGGKTYEQYF
NA,TRBJ2-6,16,few,TRBV19,TGTGCCAGTAGTATCAACTCAGGGGCCGGGGCCAACGTCCTGACTTTC,CASSINSGAGANVLTF
NA,TRBJ2-1,16,many,TRBV13,TGTGCCAGCAGCTTAGTAGTAGCTTTAGACTACAATGAGCAGTTCTTC,CASSLVVALDYNEQFF
TRBD2,TRBJ2-1,13,NA,TRBV7-3,TGTGCCAGCAGCATAGAGCGGGAGCATGAGCAGTTCTTC,CASSIEREHEQFF
NA,TRBJ2-7,12,many,TRBV6-2/TRBV6-3,TGTGCCAGCAGTTACGGTTTGGAAGAGCAGTACTTC,CASSYGLEEQYF
NA,TRBJ2-7,16,NA,TRBV4-1,TGCGCCAGCAGCCAAGACGTGCAATACCCTCACTACGAGCAGTACTTC,CASSQDVQYPHYEQYF
TRBD1,TRBJ2-7,15,few,TRBV18,TGTGCCAGCTCTAACCAGAAGGGGGCCCCTTACGAGCAGTACTTC,CASSNQKGAPYEQYF
TRBD1,TRBJ2-3,15,many,TRBV28,TGTGCCAGCAGTTTTGGGACAGGGATTACAGATACGCAGTATTTT,CASSFGTGITDTQYF
TRBD2,TRBJ2-5,15,many,TRBV7-7,TGTGCTAGCAGCTTATTCGGGAGGGTTCAAGAGACCCAGTACTTC,CASSLFGRVQETQYF
NA,TRBJ2-7,13,few,TRBV6-4,TGTGCCAGCAGTGACTCAGTTGGCGGGGCTAAGTACTTC,CASSDSVGGAKYF
NA,TRBJ2-5,15,NA,TRBV18,TGTGCCAGCTCCCGGACCCGCGCGATGGGAGAGACCCAGTACTTC,CASSRTRAMGETQYF
NA,TRBJ1-5,13,many,TRBV7-8,TGTGCCAGCAGCCCGACACCAAATCAGCCCCAGCATTTT,CASSPTPNQPQHF
NA,TRBJ2-7,15,few,TRBV19,TGTGCCAGTAGTATAGGGGGGCTGAGCTCCTACGAGCAGTACTTC,CASSIGGLSSYEQYF